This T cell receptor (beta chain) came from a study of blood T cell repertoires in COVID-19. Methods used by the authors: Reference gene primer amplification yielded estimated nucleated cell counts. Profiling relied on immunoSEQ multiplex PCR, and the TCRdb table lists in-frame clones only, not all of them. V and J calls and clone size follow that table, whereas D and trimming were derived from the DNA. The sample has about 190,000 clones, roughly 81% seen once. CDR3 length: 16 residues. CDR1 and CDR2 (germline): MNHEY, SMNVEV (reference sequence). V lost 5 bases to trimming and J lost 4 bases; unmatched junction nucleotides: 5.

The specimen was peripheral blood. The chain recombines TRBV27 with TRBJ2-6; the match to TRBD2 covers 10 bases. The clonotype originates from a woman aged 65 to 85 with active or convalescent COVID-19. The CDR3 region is CASSQSGRAGANVLTF. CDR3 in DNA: TGTGCCAGCAGTCAGAGCGGGAGGGCCGGGGCCAACGTCCTGACTTTC.